Below are 22 T cell receptor beta chains sequenced from a single sample in a study of cytomegalovirus exposure and HLA in healthy donors. Use of 60 Vbeta and 13 Jbeta primers characterized the PCR. Libraries were prepared by immunoSEQ multiplex PCR; TCRdb keeps only in-frame clonotypes and omits some of them. The repertoire consists of approximately 77,000 clones, with 75% to 80% occurring once and the leading ten covering 4.5%. The sample comprised PBMCs. These receptors all come from a man between 35 and 55 years old in good health and CMV-seronegative.

The V and J genes are TRBV9 and TRBJ2-1; the D gene is possibly TRBD1 (6 bases). V was cut by 4 bases and J by 8 bases, with 22 bases left in between. CDR3 size: 16 residues. Germline CDR1 reads SGDLS; CDR2 reads YYNGEE. The CDR3 here is CASSTSAGVGFDEQFF. DNA for the CDR3: TGTGCCAGCAGCACCTCGGCAGGGGTGGGGTTCGATGAGCAGTTCTTC.

The chain couples TRBV7-9 to TRBJ2-1; 7 positions agree with TRBD2. This CDR3 contains 15 residues. CDR1 and CDR2 from the germline V gene are SEHNR and FQNEAQ (reference sequence). V shed 6 bases and J 0 bases; nucleotides not matched to a gene: 5. The CDR3 coding sequence is TGTGCCAGCAGTCCGAAGCGGGACTCCTACAATGAGCAGTTCTTC. It translates to CASSPKRDSYNEQFF.

The table lists this clone with a count of one. The rearrangement links TRBV6-6 to TRBJ1-5; TRBD1 aligns across 9 bases. The length of the CDR3 is 15 residues. Germline trimming cut 5 bases from V and 3 bases from J; bases unmatched to any gene: 5. The germline CDR1 and CDR2 sequences are MNHNY and SVGAGI (reference sequence). The CDR3 nucleotides are TGTGCCAGCAGTCCCGGGACAGGGCTCAATCAGCCCCAGCATTTT. Translation: CASSPGTGLNQPQHF.

The chain links TRBV15 to TRBJ2-3; D is perhaps TRBD2 (6 bases). Deletions cut 2 bases from V and 4 bases from J, with 10 bases between. CDR3 length equals 14 residues. Germline V gene data show CDR1 as LNHNV and CDR2 as YYDKDF (reference sequence). Here the CDR3 reads CATSRLSGADTQYF. For the CDR3, the DNA is TGTGCCACCAGCAGACTCTCGGGGGCAGATACGCAGTATTTT.

This clone was observed a single time. The CDR3 nucleotides read TGTGCCAGCAGTTATGAGGGGGCGGGAGGCTACACCTTC. Translating it yields CASSYEGAGGYTF. This chain uses TRBV6-6 with TRBJ1-2; TRBD1 agrees at 7 bases. The trim removed 3 bases at V and 8 bases at J, leaving 6 bases unmatched. CDR1 MNHNY and CDR2 SVGAGI come from the germline V gene (reference sequence). The CDR3 runs to 13 residues.

The chain combines TRBV10-1 with TRBJ1-2; 7 bases agree with TRBD1. The CDR3 has 13 amino acids. CDR1 is WNHNN and CDR2 is SYGVQD in the germline V gene (reference sequence). V trimming: 1 base; J trimming: 8 bases; junction bases outside the gene matches: 4. CDR3 residues: CASSEWPGGGYTF. For the CDR3, the DNA is TGCGCCAGCAGTGAGTGGCCAGGGGGAGGCTACACCTTC.

The chain joins TRBV5-1 to TRBJ2-1; the D is unclear. This CDR3 region has 13 residues. Between the trimmed V and J ends, which lost 0 bases and 6 bases, there was a span of 7 bases. Germline-derived CDR1 and CDR2 are SGHRS and YFSETQ. The DNA of the CDR3 is TGCGCCAGCAGCTTGGCCGGGTTCAATGAGCAGTTCTTC. Protein: CASSLAGFNEQFF.

This chain uses TRBV28 with TRBJ2-1, with TRBD2 identical over 10 bases. The CDR3 runs to 15 residues. Trimming at V came to 6 bases and at J to 4 bases, leaving 6 bases not matched to a gene. Germline-derived CDR1 and CDR2 are MDHEN and SYDVKM. The CDR3 bases are TGTGCCAGCAGCGTCGGGACTAGCGAGTACAATGAGCAGTTCTTC. Translating gives CASSVGTSEYNEQFF.

This clone has more than one count but fewer than ten. The chain combines TRBV7-6 with TRBJ1-3; D is possibly TRBD1 (6 bases). The CDR3 runs to 14 residues. Germline assignment: CDR1 SGHVS and CDR2 FNYEAQ. Deletions cut 3 bases from V and 4 bases from J, with 10 bases between. The CDR3 bases are TGTGCCAGCAGCTTTGCAGGGGCGGGAAACACCATATATTTT. It specifies CASSFAGAGNTIYF.

The chain links TRBV23-1 to TRBJ1-2, with D tentatively TRBD1 (5 bases). TRBV23-1 belongs to the ORF category, with a function that is uncertain. CDR3 length equals 14 residues. V was cut by 4 bases and J by 6 bases, with 15 bases left in between. CDR3 loop: CASSRSGKGNGYTF. The CDR3 bases are TGCGCCAGCAGTCGGTCAGGGAAGGGAAATGGCTACACCTTC.

The chain recombines TRBV11-1 with TRBJ1-1; a weak D match, TRBD1 (5 bases). Germline loops: CDR1 SGHAT, CDR2 FQDESV (reference sequence). CDR3 size: 14 residues. Trimming left V 1 base short and J 4 bases short, with 10 bases between. The CDR3 is CASSLDRGGTEAFF. CDR3 sequence (DNA): TGTGCCAGCAGCTTAGATAGGGGCGGCACTGAAGCTTTCTTT.

This clone was observed a handful of times. V gene TRBV9 combines with J gene TRBJ2-7; 8 bases are shared with TRBD1. The trim removed 0 bases at V and 2 bases at J, leaving 4 bases unmatched. This CDR3 comprises 15 residues. The germline V gene encodes CDR1 SGDLS and CDR2 YYNGEE. The CDR3 sequence is CASSVEQGETYEQYF. For the CDR3, the DNA is TGTGCCAGCAGCGTAGAACAGGGGGAGACCTACGAGCAGTACTTC.

The chain links TRBV14 to TRBJ1-1; no definite D call. V lost 0 bases to trimming and J lost 5 bases, with 10 bases between them. The CDR3 loop spans 14 amino acids. Germline lookup yields CDR1 SGHDN and CDR2 FVKESK. CDR3 bases: TGTGCCAGCAGCCAAGAAGTGCGAGGGACTGAAGCTTTCTTT. It encodes CASSQEVRGTEAFF.

The rearrangement links TRBV5-1 to TRBJ1-1; D call uncertain. CDR3 length: 15 amino acids. V gave up 1 base and J gave up 1 base, with 11 bases separating them. Germline CDR1 and CDR2: SGHRS and YFSETQ. CDR3 in amino acids: CASSLRQAGNTEAFF. The CDR3 nucleotides are TGCGCCAGCAGCTTGAGGCAGGCAGGGAACACTGAAGCTTTCTTT.

The chain combines TRBV6-1 with TRBJ1-2, with D unresolved. Germline V gene data show CDR1 as MNHNS and CDR2 as SASEGT. The V gene lost 6 bases and the J gene lost 7 bases, with 15 bases spanning the gap. The CDR3 length is 13 residues. CDR3 amino acids: CASSPRGTFGYTF. The DNA for the CDR3 is TGTGCCAGCAGCCCTCGCGGCACTTTTGGCTACACCTTC.

The chain uses TRBV29-1 and TRBJ2-7; D is possibly TRBD1 (7 bases). The germline gives CDR1 SQVTM, CDR2 ANQGSEA. The CDR3 extends over 13 amino acids. V gave up 4 bases and J gave up 1 base, with 11 bases separating them. The CDR3 bases are TGCAGCGTTGTGACAGGGACTTCCTACGAGCAGTACTTC. Residues: CSVVTGTSYEQYF.

V is TRBV11-2 and J is TRBJ2-2; 7 bases are shared with TRBD2. The CDR3 has 16 residues. J was trimmed by 1 base and V by 6 bases; bases with no gene match: 8. CDR1 and CDR2 from the germline V gene are SGHAT and FQNNGV. The CDR3 DNA sequence: TGTGCCAGCAGTTCGAGCGGGGCGGTGAACACCGGGGAGCTGTTTTTT. Amino acids: CASSSSGAVNTGELFF.

The chain recombines TRBV28 with TRBJ1-1, with D possibly being TRBD1 (5 bases). Germline V gene sequence: CDR1 MDHEN, CDR2 SYDVKM. Trimming took off 3 bases at V and 5 bases at J, with 16 bases between the two ends. The CDR3 is 15 amino acids. The chain's CDR3 is CASSFSRQGITEAFF. CDR3 coding DNA: TGTGCCAGCAGTTTCTCCCGGCAGGGCATTACTGAAGCTTTCTTT.

This clone has more than one count but fewer than ten. As DNA, the CDR3 is TGTGCCACCGGGCAGGGGGACTCTGGAAACACCATATATTTT. It codes for CATGQGDSGNTIYF. The V gene is TRBV6-5, the J gene TRBJ1-3; TRBD1 matches at 7 bases. Trimming cost V 10 bases and J 0 bases; bases outside gene matches: 6. There are 14 residues in the CDR3. CDR1 MNHEY and CDR2 SVGAGI come from the germline V gene.

The chain combines TRBV18 with TRBJ2-1; D gene uncertain. This CDR3 has 14 residues. The V gene lost 6 bases and the J gene lost 1 base, with 10 bases spanning the gap. Per germline, CDR1 KGHSH and CDR2 LQKENI. The CDR3 DNA is TGTGCCAGCTCGGTTACAGTATCCTACAATGAGCAGTTCTTC. Protein sequence: CASSVTVSYNEQFF.

The genes are TRBV27 and TRBJ2-1, with D possibly TRBD2 on 6 matching bases. The CDR3 covers 14 residues. The V end was cut by 8 bases, the J end by 6 bases, with 17 bases between. Germline lookup yields CDR1 MNHEY and CDR2 SMNVEV (reference sequence). CDR3 in amino acids: CASGRDLTSNEQFF. CDR3 coding DNA: TGTGCCAGCGGCCGGGACTTGACGTCCAATGAGCAGTTCTTC.

This rearrangement joins TRBV11-2 to TRBJ1-1; perhaps TRBD1 as D (5 bases). Between the trimmed V and J ends, which lost 0 bases and 5 bases, there was a span of 19 bases. CDR1 and CDR2 from the germline V gene are SGHAT and FQNNGV. This CDR3 spans 17 amino acids. The CDR3 DNA follows: TGTGCCAGCAGCTTAGAAGGGCAGGGAAGGGGAACGACTGAAGCTTTCTTT. Its translation is CASSLEGQGRGTTEAFF.